This T cell receptor (beta chain) was retrieved from a study of T cells in Graves' hyperthyroidism and ophthalmopathy. The CDR3 runs to 11 residues. CDR1 is SNHLY, CDR2 FYNNEI, per germline. Using RNA transcripts as the source, TCR beta CDR3 regions were amplified. HTBI primers drove first-round RT-PCR of the TCR CDR3. One entry per CDR3 protein results from TCRdb running MiXCR on the multiplex PCR reads. This table has approximately 560,000 distinct CDR3 sequences, more than 45% appearing once. The chain links TRBV2 to TRBJ1-2, with no clear D. Sequencing input: peripheral blood or thyroid tissue (not recorded which). This receptor was identified in a woman under 30 with Graves' hyperthyroidism. In nucleotides, the CDR3 is TGTACCCGGGGTACTCGTAATGGCTACACCTTC. This gives the protein CTRGTRNGYTF.